This TCR beta chain was sequenced during a study of T cell changes during pregnancy in multiple sclerosis. CDR3 length: 17 amino acids. The junction had 6 bases not matched to a gene; V was cut back by 3 bases and J by 3 bases. Germline CDR1 is LNHNV and CDR2 is YYDKDF (reference sequence). Clones were sequenced by immunoSEQ multiplex PCR, and TCRdb holds only the in-frame ones, with some missing. Among 60,000 or so clones listed, about 90% were seen once. The chain joins TRBV15 to TRBJ2-3, with TRBD2 matching 13 bases. The starting material was CD4+ T cells from peripheral blood mononuclear cells, obtained after pregnancy. This clonotype originated in a female donor in good health, enrolled as a control in a pregnancy study. CDR3: CATSRGLAGPSTDTQYF. DNA for the CDR3: TGTGCCACCAGCAGGGGACTAGCGGGGCCGAGTACAGATACGCAGTATTTT.